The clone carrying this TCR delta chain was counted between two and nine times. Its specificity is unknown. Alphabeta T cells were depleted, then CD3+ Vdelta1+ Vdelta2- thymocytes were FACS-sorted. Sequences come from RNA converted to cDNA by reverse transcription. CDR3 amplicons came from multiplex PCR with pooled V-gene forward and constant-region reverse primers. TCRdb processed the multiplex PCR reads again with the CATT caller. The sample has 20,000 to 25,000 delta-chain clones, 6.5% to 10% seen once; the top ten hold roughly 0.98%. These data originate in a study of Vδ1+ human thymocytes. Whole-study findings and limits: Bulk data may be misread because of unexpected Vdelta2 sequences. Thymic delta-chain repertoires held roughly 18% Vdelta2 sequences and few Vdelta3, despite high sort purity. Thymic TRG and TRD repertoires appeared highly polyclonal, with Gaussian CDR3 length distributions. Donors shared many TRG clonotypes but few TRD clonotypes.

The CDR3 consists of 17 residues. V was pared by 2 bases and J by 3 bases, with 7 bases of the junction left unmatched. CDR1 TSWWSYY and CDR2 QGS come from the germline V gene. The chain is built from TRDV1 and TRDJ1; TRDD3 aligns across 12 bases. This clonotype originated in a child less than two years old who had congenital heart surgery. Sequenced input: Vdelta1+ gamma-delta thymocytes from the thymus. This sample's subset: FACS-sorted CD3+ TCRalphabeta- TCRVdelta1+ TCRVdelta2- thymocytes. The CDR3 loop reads CALGEALLGDTSDKLIF. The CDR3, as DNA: TGTGCTCTTGGGGAAGCCTTACTGGGGGATACCTCCGATAAACTCATCTTT.